This T cell receptor beta chain was obtained from a study of human T cells and chemical hapten exposure. The study's findings and limits: The immune response of these alopecia patients might not match healthy individuals'.

As to this clonotype: Its antigen is currently unknown.

The library tagged each cDNA molecule with unique molecular identifiers. A single record per CDR3 protein comes from TCRdb applying MiXCR to the reads. Of around 500 distinct CDR3 sequences in the sample, just over 65% are singletons; the top ten hold under 20%. The V segment lost 4 bases and the J segment 0 bases; nucleotides outside the gene matches: 3. In germline, CDR1 is DFQATT, CDR2 SNEGSKA (reference sequence). CDR3 length: 13 residues. The treatment here: therapeutic diphenylcyclopropenone sensitization with weekly scalp DPC. Each patch-test visit's blood sample preceded patch application. Extraction yielded total RNA from whole blood (unfractionated).

The TCR was taken from an adult with alopecia areata. Some clones in this sample may be carry-over from other donors' samples. This table probably holds off-target reads from a library built for another chain. The starting material was whole blood, obtained before DPC sensitization or 2, 6, or about 24 weeks after (not recorded which). The chain couples TRBV20-1 to TRBJ2-7, with 7 bases identical to TRBD1. CDR3 bases: TGCAGTGCTACCCGGGACAGCTCCTACGAGCAGTACTTC. Residues: CSATRDSSYEQYF.